This paragraph covers one TCR beta chain sequence. Its specific antigen is unknown. No base qualities exist here, and no much larger clone lies one base off it. This sample was included in a study of cytomegalovirus exposure and HLA in healthy donors (dated by TCRdb to 2016 to 2017). Notes on the research overall: In an earlier analysis of 587 of the donors, 276 Gb of sequence data and 117 million unique TCR beta sequences from roughly 190 million T cells were reported. About 300 gigabases of sequencing data and approximately 85 million unique TCR sequences were included in an early release covering several hundred HLA-typed donors. The genetic ancestry cluster associated with self-reported Caucasian donors included 81% of the roughly 390 genotyped donors. The study aimed to test whether signatures of past pathogen exposure could be identified by cataloging public T cell receptors. Using immunosequencing, the study profiled T cell repertoires from roughly 650 subjects and related those repertoires to cytomegalovirus serostatus. Along with the roughly 700-subject first cohort, a separate validation cohort of some 130 different subjects was used. To predict cytomegalovirus infection status, the study combined high-throughput TCR immunosequencing, statistical association of individual TCRs with disease status, and machine learning. A later analysis re-analyzed previously published TCR beta repertoires from roughly 600 donors and added high-resolution HLA genotyping to study TCR occurrence patterns. In the later analysis, no new phenotypic data were used to find candidate immune exposures; instead, reliance was placed on TCR beta sequences and their occurrence across donors. To decide whether each TCR beta V gene segment behaved as functional or pseudogenic, an earlier analysis of some 600 of the donors relied on high-throughput TCR beta sequencing. Donor age, sex, ethnicity and CMV serostatus were collected together with the repertoire data. A later genetic analysis took genome-wide SNP genotypes for about 65% of the roughly 670 donors and used that subset as a discovery cohort. All discovery cohort repertoires had been generated using a single sequencing platform. HLA typing included class I and class II loci at four-digit resolution. Typing coverage varied by locus: roughly 629-630 donors for A, B, C, DRB1 and DQB1; under 550 for DQA1; approximately 610 for DPA1; more than 450 for DPB1. Roughly five DR-DQ haplotypes were handled as single units for association and clustering because linkage in the cohort was strong. Among a few hundred genotyped donors of the cohort, an average of roughly 240,000 unique TCR beta nucleotide sequences were sequenced per donor, roughly 20% of them non-productive. The paper's findings and limits, for the study overall: Three of the identified cytomegalovirus-associated TCR beta chains were confirmed in vitro to be specific for cytomegalovirus antigens. Correlated functional status among segregating V segments might be attributable to linkage disequilibrium, but an unknown experimental factor could not be ruled out. HLA typing was unavailable for some donors at each locus, so association tests used only the typed subset. Only TCR beta chains were sequenced in this cohort, and the absence of alpha or paired-chain data limited detectable features. In an earlier analysis of some 540 of the donors, most TCR beta V segments appeared in productive rearrangements about 90% or about 30% of the time, broadly matching IMGT annotations. The study listed over 150 TCR beta chains as associated with cytomegalovirus. A further reported finding was that TCR beta sequences accurately predicted the HLA-A and HLA-B alleles for most subjects in the first cohort. A group of highly shared sequence variants was considered likely to be a technical artifact of the sequencing pipeline. According to a later analysis, parvovirus B19, influenza, CMV and Epstein-Barr virus appeared linked to several top co-occurrence clusters. Immune exposure information for the cohort was limited to CMV serostatus. An association between a missense DCLRE1C variant and V-gene and J-gene trimming of TCR beta chains was found in a later genetic analysis and replicated in an independent cohort. In a later genetic analysis, fewer N-insertions in productive TCRs were reported among donors in an Asian-associated ancestry cluster than the roughly 700-donor mean. Most TCR sequences were seen in very few donors, while some public TCRs were found in many individuals. Cytomegalovirus status was reported to be diagnosed by the classifier with high specificity and sensitivity in both the original and validation cohorts. Compared with equally common non-associated chains, HLA-associated TCR beta chains in a later analysis were more clonally expanded and had lower generation probabilities. Some IMGT-functional V segments, including TRBV6-2 and TRBV6-3, could not be distinguished by the 87-base-pair reads and were therefore excluded. According to the authors, the approach could potentially be generalized to other disease states and immunological phenotypes. At a false discovery rate of 0.05, a later analysis linked 15,000 to 20,000 TCR beta sequences to specific HLA alleles. Over 15 rarely observed V segments, including chromosome 9 orphons, were excluded from the earlier analysis of some 590 of the donors because counts were too low. In a later analysis, most CMV-associated TCR beta chains were found to appear HLA-restricted, with HLA associations seemingly driven largely by CMV exposure. Strong co-occurrence of HLA alleles, especially DR and DQ, made assigning TCR associations to individual alleles difficult. In a later analysis, the rate of TCR association differed among HLA loci, with DRB1 alleles having the most associated TCRs and HLA-C alleles having the fewest. Sequencing depth was assumed to be roughly uniform across donors in the presence/absence analyses, though that assumption may not hold.

The cohort consisted of fewer than 700 healthy bone marrow donors. Cohort members were all nominally healthy when sampled, although unrecorded immune exposures were likely present. The donor tested CMV seronegative and was one of the 352 seronegative cohort members. A peripheral blood sample was provided by each donor, and peripheral blood mononuclear cells were used for TCR beta sequencing. The Qiagen DNeasy Blood Extraction Kit was used to extract genomic DNA from the blood cell samples. Sequences SEHNR (CDR1) and FQNEAQ (CDR2) are obtained from the germline V gene (reference sequence). The CDR3 numbers 13 residues from cysteine through phenylalanine. The only DNA kept is the CDR3, 39 bases in frame from the first base. V sheds 0 bases and J sheds 4 bases, leaving 6 bases between their ends. Libraries were prepared through the immunoSEQ multiplex PCR assay. For the multiplex PCR, a mixture combining 60 forward primers for TCR Vbeta segments and 13 reverse primers for TCR Jbeta segments was used. The CDR3 region of rearranged TCR beta genes was amplified from genomic DNA by a multiplex PCR assay. The Illumina HiSeq System was used to sequence the amplified TCR beta libraries as 87-base-pair reads. In the paper's pipeline: Across the 600 to 700 repertoires, a later analysis counted about 81 million unique TCR beta chains, around 10 million of which were shared by at least two donors. Raw reads were error-corrected and collapsed into unique sequences with a nearest-neighbor algorithm that merged closely related sequences to remove PCR and sequencing errors. V, D and J gene segments were assigned by aligning CDR3 sequences to IMGT reference sequences. For a sequence to be retained, at least a six-nucleotide match to both a V gene segment and a J gene segment was required. A rearrangement was called productive if the CDR3 had no stop codons and remained in frame with V and J, and every other rearrangement was called non-productive. Following IMGT convention, CDR3 was defined as the stretch from the second conserved V-encoded cysteine to the conserved J-encoded phenylalanine. In an earlier analysis of around 600 of the donors, sequences lacking an unambiguous match to a single V gene segment were excluded. An earlier analysis of fewer than 750 of the donors classified V segments as functional when productive rearrangements were above 56.7% and as segregating when the standard deviation between donors was above 5%. To diagnose cytomegalovirus status from the catalog of TCR beta chain sequences, a statistical classification framework was built. In a later analysis, TCR nucleotide sequences were compared against IMGT/GENE-DB human TR gene sequences so that V and J genes could be assigned. The TCRdist pipeline was used in a later analysis to assign CDR3 sequences and most-parsimonious VDJ recombination scenarios. A later analysis defined each TCR beta chain by its CDR3 amino acid sequence plus V-gene family, and excluded reads lacking a unique V-gene family. A later analysis removed 550 to 650 highly shared, low-generation-probability nucleotide sequences to deal with suspected cross-contamination and a sequencing artifact. A later analysis calculated a clonal expansion index for each public chain from normalized within-repertoire ranks of inferred template counts. Generation probabilities in a later analysis came from a VDJ recombination model fitted to out-of-frame rearrangements, and those results were checked against IGoR. A later analysis scored TCR-TCR, TCR-HLA and TCR-CMV co-occurrence with hypergeometric tests, applying a repertoire-size bias correction to TCR pairs. In a later analysis, false discovery rates were estimated by permuting HLA or CMV assignments 20 times. In a later analysis, co-occurring TCRs were grouped using DBSCAN, and TCRdist sequence similarity was added for clustering within HLA-allele-positive subsets. For co-occurrence clustering, repertoires with fewer than 30,000 or more than 120,000 public chains were excluded, along with about five repertoires with anomalous nucleotide sharing. Drawn from immuneACCESS, this table holds only the in-frame rearrangements with V and J called that TCRdb kept. Clones are partly lost; checked studies trace under half to an unresolved V gene and leave the rest unexplained. That table gives V, J and clone size, and the DNA gave D and trimming. In this sample the table shows just over 150,000 clones, 60% to 85% of which occur a single time. The leading ten clones occupy about 1.5% of the sample.

The TCR was taken from a woman in her twenties or thirties in good health and CMV-seronegative. The sequenced material came from PBMCs. This chain joins TRBV7-9 to TRBJ2-5, and possibly TRBD2, on 6 matching bases. CDR3 sequence: CASSLAGGETQYF. In nucleotides, the sequence is TGTGCCAGCAGCTTAGCGGGGGGAGAGACCCAGTACTTC.